This T cell receptor beta chain is drawn from a study of neurological immune-mediated disorders. This clonotype occurred many times. Between the trimmed V and J ends, which lost 0 bases and 1 base, there was a span of 6 bases. The CDR3 has 14 residues. CDR1 SGHRS and CDR2 YFSETQ come from the germline V gene. Every sequencing run produced over 180 million TCR-beta sequences that came from 15-18 subjects. TCRdb itself ran the 5' RACE reads through MiXCR, one entry per CDR3 protein. The repertoire holds around 37,000 distinct CDR3 sequences, with around 14% as singletons. The sequence was collected from a woman in her fifties or sixties with HTLV-1-associated myelopathy (HAM/TSP). The chain has TRBV5-1 and TRBJ2-3; D might be TRBD2 (5 bases). The sequenced material came from PBMCs. CDR3 sequence (DNA): TGCGCCAGCAGCTTGGATAGCGGCACAGATACGCAGTATTTT. It encodes CASSLDSGTDTQYF.